The 28 T cell receptor beta chains given below trace back to one sample, sequenced in a study of blood T cell repertoires in COVID-19 (dated by TCRdb to 2018 to 2021). Libraries came from the immunoSEQ multiplex PCR assay. In its TCRdb copy, this immuneACCESS table keeps in-frame sequences only and misses some clones. Where compared with another copy, unresolved V genes explain less than half of these, and the others have no known cause. This sample is represented by about 160,000 clones; more than 60% of them were singletons. The ten largest account for roughly 8.4% of the sample. Sequenced input: peripheral blood. The receptors derive from a man aged 60 to 69 with acute or convalescent COVID-19.

The V call is TRBV4-3, the J call TRBJ1-1, with TRBD1 matching 7 bases. V shed 0 bases and J 1 base; nucleotides not matched to a gene: 11. Germline CDR1 and CDR2: LGHNA and YSLEER. The length of the CDR3 is 18 residues. The CDR3 DNA follows: TGCGCCAGCAGCCAAGAAGGGGGCTGGCGAGAAGGGAACACTGAAGCTTTCTTT. Protein sequence: CASSQEGGWREGNTEAFF.

V is TRBV9 and J is TRBJ1-3; D remains unclear. The V gene lost 4 bases and the J gene lost 0 bases, with 11 bases spanning the gap. The germline V gene has CDR1 SGDLS and CDR2 YYNGEE. The CDR3 has 15 amino acids. Written as DNA, the CDR3 is TGTGCCAGCAGCAACAGTGATTACTCTGGAAACACCATATATTTT. Protein product: CASSNSDYSGNTIYF.

The chain has TRBV9 and TRBJ1-5; D unclear. V shed 0 bases and J shed 6 bases, with 16 bases lying between them. Per the germline V gene, CDR1 is SGDLS and CDR2 is YYNGEE. The CDR3 is made up of 16 amino acids. The DNA of the CDR3 is TGTGCCAGCAGCGTAGTTCACCCATACGGGAGTCAGCCCCAGCATTTT. Translated: CASSVVHPYGSQPQHF.

On this clone itself: A much larger clone differs by one base, so this may be a read error. This chain joins TRBV2 and TRBJ2-2, with D hard to call. The V end was cut by 6 bases, the J end by 1 base, with 3 bases between. From germline, CDR1 is SNHLY and CDR2 FYNNEI. The length of the CDR3 is 12 residues. This CDR3 is CASSLNTGELFF. The CDR3 coding sequence is TGTGCCAGCAGCCTGAACACCGGGGAGCTGTTTTTT.

The V and J genes are TRBV6-4 and TRBJ2-1, with 11 bases aligning to TRBD2. Germline CDR1 is MRHNA and CDR2 is SNTAGT. The trim removed 6 bases at V and 4 bases at J, leaving 5 bases unmatched. CDR3 size: 15 residues. The CDR3 DNA sequence: TGTGCCAGCAGCCCTAGCGGGGGGTTTTACAATGAGCAGTTCTTC. This gives the protein CASSPSGGFYNEQFF.

This chain connects TRBV15 to TRBJ2-1; 9 nucleotides match TRBD2. There are 15 residues in the CDR3. The germline gives CDR1 LNHNV, CDR2 YYDKDF (reference sequence). The V segment lost 4 bases and the J segment 2 bases; nucleotides outside the gene matches: 3. CDR3 DNA sequence: TGTGCCACCAGCAACGTAGCGGGGGCCTACAATGAGCAGTTCTTC. It codes for CATSNVAGAYNEQFF.

The chain recombines TRBV29-1 with TRBJ1-4; 9 nucleotides match TRBD1. V lost 6 bases and J lost 2; bases outside the gene matches: 4. CDR1 and CDR2 (germline): SQVTM, ANQGSEA. This CDR3 region has 14 residues. CDR3 sequence reads: CSVGTGRTNEKLFF. The CDR3 DNA sequence: TGCAGCGTAGGGACAGGGAGGACTAATGAAAAACTGTTTTTT.

The chain carries TRBV6-5 and TRBJ2-7, with 8 bases matching TRBD1. The CDR3 is made up of 15 amino acids. J gave up 0 bases and V 5 bases, and 6 bases lay outside the gene matches. Germline lookup yields CDR1 MNHEY and CDR2 SVGAGI. CDR3 in DNA: TGTGCCAGCAGTAGGGGACAGGTCAGCTCCTACGAGCAGTACTTC. It specifies CASSRGQVSSYEQYF.

CDR3 DNA sequence: TGCAGCGTTGCGCCACAGGGGGCAGGAGGCACCATATATTTT. This encodes CSVAPQGAGGTIYF. The rearrangement joins TRBV29-1 to TRBJ1-3, with 9 bases that match TRBD1. The V gene's germline CDR1 is SQVTM and CDR2 ANQGSEA. Trimming removed 4 bases from V and 9 bases from J; junction bases left unmatched: 10. This CDR3 contains 14 residues.

The CDR3 sequence: CASSIDYQGFFDGYTF. The CDR3 bases are TGTGCCAGTAGTATAGATTACCAGGGCTTCTTTGATGGCTACACCTTC. This chain joins TRBV19 and TRBJ1-2; maybe TRBD1 (5 bases). V was clipped by 0 bases and J by 6 bases, with 17 bases between them. CDR3 length: 16 residues. Germline V gives CDR1 LNHDA, CDR2 SQIVND (reference sequence).

The rearrangement links TRBV6-5 to TRBJ1-3; 7 nucleotides line up with TRBD1. V lost 4 bases and J lost 3; bases outside the gene matches: 6. Germline-derived CDR1 and CDR2 are MNHEY and SVGAGI. The CDR3 is 15 residues long. The chain's CDR3 is CASSSGTALGNTIYF. The CDR3 DNA sequence: TGTGCCAGCAGTTCCGGGACAGCGCTTGGAAACACCATATATTTT.

The chain is built from TRBV11-2 and TRBJ1-2; 8 nucleotides align to TRBD1. The J segment lost 8 bases and the V segment lost 5 bases, leaving 4 bases of the junction unmatched. The germline CDR1 and CDR2 sequences are SGHAT and FQNNGV. The CDR3 covers 12 residues. CDR3 DNA: TGTGCCAGCAGCCTTGGACAGGGCGGCTACACCTTC. Translation: CASSLGQGGYTF.

The V gene is TRBV7-9, the J gene TRBJ2-3; D uncertain. The CDR3 covers 14 residues. V shed 3 bases and J shed 3 bases, with 10 bases lying between them. Per the germline V gene, CDR1 is SEHNR and CDR2 is FQNEAQ (reference sequence). CDR3 sequence: CASSLLETTDTQYF. The CDR3 bases are TGTGCCAGCAGCTTGTTAGAGACAACAGATACGCAGTATTTT.

The chain has TRBV10-3 and TRBJ1-1; 7 bases are a match to TRBD1. The CDR3 is 15 residues long. After removal of 2 bases from V and 3 bases from J, the junction contained 6 bases not matched to a gene. In germline, CDR1 is ENHRY, CDR2 SYGVKD. CDR3 residues: CAISETGEVYTEAFF. CDR3 bases: TGTGCCATCAGTGAGACAGGGGAGGTGTACACTGAAGCTTTCTTT.

This clone was picked up a small number of times. The chain links TRBV7-3 to TRBJ1-1; 7 nucleotides align to TRBD1. CDR3 length equals 14 residues. Trimming at V came to 6 bases and at J to 2 bases, leaving 6 bases not matched to a gene. Germline lookup yields CDR1 SGHTA and CDR2 FQGTGA. CDR3 protein: CASSLGQSNTEAFF. For the CDR3, the DNA is TGTGCCAGCAGTTTGGGACAGTCCAACACTGAAGCTTTCTTT. Combining the CDR3 with reference TRBV7-3 and TRBJ1-1 gives the whole variable domain GAGVSQTPSNKVTEKGKYVELRCDPISGHTALYWYRQSLGQGPEFLIYFQGTGAADDSGLPNDRFFAVRPEGSVSTLKIQRTERGDSAVYLCASSLGQSNTEAFFGQGTRLTVV.

The V gene is TRBV14, the J gene TRBJ2-7, with 8 nucleotides matching TRBD2. The CDR3 runs to 14 residues. Germline CDR1 reads SGHDN; CDR2 reads FVKESK. Trimming cost V 3 bases and J 3 bases; bases outside gene matches: 4. DNA of the CDR3: TGTGCCAGCAGCCAGGCCGGGACTAGCTACGAGCAGTACTTC. This codes for CASSQAGTSYEQYF.

V and J are TRBV27 and TRBJ2-7; tentative D call: TRBD2 (5 bases). Per the germline V gene, CDR1 is MNHEY and CDR2 is SMNVEV (reference sequence). V shed 6 bases and J shed 2 bases, with 14 bases lying between them. The CDR3 is 14 residues long. The CDR3 DNA reads TGTGCCAGCAGCCTAAGTAGCGCAACCTACGAGCAGTACTTC. This codes for CASSLSSATYEQYF.

V gene TRBV7-8 combines with J gene TRBJ1-2; 10 nucleotides agree with TRBD1. Germline V CDR1 and CDR2: SGHVS, FQNEAQ. CDR3 length equals 13 residues. With 5 bases clipped from V and 6 bases from J, the junction kept 3 bases outside the gene matches. The CDR3 is CASSVGQGDGYTF. Written as DNA, the CDR3 is TGTGCCAGCAGCGTAGGACAGGGGGATGGCTACACCTTC.

The genes are TRBV3-1 (or the pseudogene TRBV3-2) and TRBJ2-3; TRBD2 matches at 12 bases. CDR1 LGHDT and CDR2 YNNKEL come from the germline V gene (reference sequence). Losses at the gene ends were 4 bases for V and 4 bases for J; bases not matched to a gene: 3. This CDR3 contains 15 residues. The CDR3 reads CASSRSSGGADTQYF. CDR3 in DNA: TGTGCCAGCAGCCGTTCTAGCGGGGGGGCAGATACGCAGTATTTT.

This chain joins TRBV29-1 and TRBJ2-1, with D possibly being TRBD1 (5 bases). V dropped 0 bases and J dropped 10 bases, with 7 bases sitting between them. Germline CDR1 is SQVTM and CDR2 is ANQGSEA. The CDR3 covers 11 residues. The CDR3 bases are TGCAGCGTTGAAGATTACAGGGAGCAGTTCTTC. This translates into CSVEDYREQFF.

V and J are TRBV19 and TRBJ1-2, with 9 bases aligning to TRBD1. Germline V lookup: CDR1 LNHDA, CDR2 SQIVND (reference sequence). The CDR3 runs to 17 residues. V shed 1 base, J shed 6 bases, and the junction held 12 bases outside the gene matches. In DNA, the CDR3 is TGTGCCAGTAGTATAGCCTTCGAAGGGACAGGGCAGGATGGCTACACCTTC. This sequence encodes CASSIAFEGTGQDGYTF.

The V call is TRBV5-6, the J call TRBJ1-1, with 7 bases identical to TRBD1. The junction had 5 bases not matched to a gene; V was cut back by 0 bases and J by 0 bases. The germline gives CDR1 SGHDT, CDR2 YYEEEE. This CDR3 comprises 16 residues. The CDR3 here is CASSLDRTGMNTEAFF. DNA of the CDR3: TGTGCCAGCAGCTTGGACCGGACAGGCATGAACACTGAAGCTTTCTTT.

The chain links TRBV19 to TRBJ1-1; no definite D call. Trimming took 5 bases from V and 2 from J, leaving 12 bases between them. This CDR3 contains 14 residues. Germline CDR1 is LNHDA and CDR2 is SQIVND (reference sequence). The CDR3 sequence: CASSVAGGNTEAFF. CDR3 DNA: TGTGCCAGTAGTGTCGCAGGAGGTAACACTGAAGCTTTCTTT. Using reference TRBV19 and TRBJ1-1 for the parts outside the CDR3, the full variable domain is DGGITQSPKYLFRKEGQNVTLSCEQNLNHDAMYWYRQDPGQGLRLIYYSQIVNDFQKGDIAEGYSVSREKKESFPLTVTSAQKNPTAFYLCASSVAGGNTEAFFGQGTRLTVV.

The sample holds a few counts of this clone. J is TRBJ2-1 and V is TRBV6-5; tentatively, D is TRBD1 (6 bases). This CDR3 has 14 residues. The V end was cut by 4 bases, the J end by 7 bases, with 14 bases between. CDR1 is MNHEY, CDR2 SVGAGI, per germline. This CDR3 reads CASSFIGQLNEQFF. The CDR3 nucleotides are TGTGCCAGCAGTTTCATCGGACAGTTAAATGAGCAGTTCTTC.

This clone was seen a handful of times. The CDR3 sequence is CASSLMGLNEQYF. The DNA of the CDR3 is TGCGCCAGCAGCTTGATGGGACTGAACGAGCAGTACTTC. This chain uses TRBV5-1 with TRBJ2-7, with D tentatively TRBD2 (6 bases). This CDR3 contains 13 residues. CDR1 is SGHRS, CDR2 YFSETQ, per germline. V was clipped by 1 base and J by 5 bases, with 10 bases between them.

This chain joins TRBV2 and TRBJ2-4, with 8 bases lining up with TRBD1. The CDR3 consists of 18 residues. V lost 6 bases to trimming and J lost 2 bases; unmatched junction nucleotides: 15. Germline V CDR1 and CDR2: SNHLY, FYNNEI. CDR3 in amino acids: CASRDRERGERTKNIQYF. In nucleotides, the CDR3 is TGTGCCAGCAGGGACAGGGAAAGGGGTGAACGGACCAAAAACATTCAGTACTTC.

This clone has a handful of counts. Other nucleotide sequences from this sample produce the same CDR3. This chain joins TRBV11-3 and TRBJ2-1; possibly TRBD1 for D (5 bases). The CDR3 has 13 amino acids. The germline CDR1 and CDR2 sequences are SGHNT and YENEEA. V lost 5 bases and J 8 bases, leaving 13 bases between the germline ends. CDR3 region: CASSLGQGDEQFF. The DNA of the CDR3 is TGTGCCAGCAGCCTAGGACAAGGCGATGAGCAGTTCTTC.

A few counts support this clone. The chain recombines TRBV4-3 with TRBJ2-7; the D gene is possibly TRBD2 (5 bases). Looked up from germline, CDR1 is LGHNA and CDR2 is YSLEER. Between the trimmed V and J ends, which lost 5 bases and 5 bases, there was a span of 13 bases. This CDR3 comprises 13 residues. The CDR3 region has the DNA TGCGCCAGCAGCAGAAGCCTCGGGAACGAGCAGTACTTC. Its translation is CASSRSLGNEQYF.